Listed below are T cell receptor beta chains from one sample, sequenced in a study of T cell responses to AZD1222 COVID-19 vaccine. The table came from immunoSEQ multiplex PCR; TCRdb's copy has only in-frame clones and leaves some out. The data contain around 150,000 clones, under 95% of them singletons. This specimen was peripheral blood, taken 28 days after the second AZD1222 dose. These receptors all stem from an adult who received the AZD1222 COVID-19 vaccine. The CDR3 runs from the conserved cysteine through the conserved F or W. The D gene is left open where the match is weak. The size of a clone is reported for some rows only, either as once, few or many, or as a class for expanded clones.

D gene | J gene | V gene | clone size | CDR3 DNA | CDR3 protein
NA | TRBJ1-1 | TRBV25-1 | NA | TGTGCCAGCAGTCTCATGAACACTGAAGCTTTCTTT | CASSLMNTEAFF
NA | TRBJ1-1 | TRBV3-1/TRBV3-2 | NA | TGTGCCAGCAGCCAAGATGGGGGTGAAGCTTTCTTT | CASSQDGGEAFF
NA | TRBJ1-5 | TRBV6-5 | NA | TGTGCCAGCTCGCGCCCGTATCAGCCCCAGCATTTT | CASSRPYQPQHF
NA | TRBJ1-2 | TRBV12-3/TRBV12-4 | NA | TGTGCCAGCAGTCGGGGCCCCGTTGTTGGCTACACCTTC | CASSRGPVVGYTF
TRBD1 | TRBJ1-2 | TRBV29-1 | NA | TGCAGCGTTGTGGCAGGGGGCGCTTGGGGCTACACCTTC | CSVVAGGAWGYTF
NA | TRBJ2-1 | TRBV6-1 | NA | TGTGCCAGCAGTGTTATAATCCAGGTAGGGGACAATGAGCAGTTCTTC | CASSVIIQVGDNEQFF
TRBD1 | TRBJ1-6 | TRBV28 | NA | TGTGCCACCCGGGGGGACAGGGGGTCACCCCTCCACTTT | CATRGDRGSPLHF
NA | TRBJ1-1 | TRBV14 | NA | TGTGCCAGCAGCCAAGTCACGGGGGGCCTCACTGAAGCTTTCTTT | CASSQVTGGLTEAFF
NA | TRBJ2-3 | TRBV5-1 | NA | TGCGCCAGCACCTATAGTCCGGGAAACACAGATACGCAGTATTTT | CASTYSPGNTDTQYF
NA | TRBJ1-1 | TRBV7-2 | NA | TGTGCCAGCAGCTTCACGATTGGGAACACTGAAGCTTTCTTT | CASSFTIGNTEAFF
NA | TRBJ2-3 | TRBV7-9 | NA | TGTGCCAGCAGCTTAGGGGCGGGAACGAGGGATACGCAGTATTTT | CASSLGAGTRDTQYF
TRBD1 | TRBJ2-5 | TRBV18 | NA | TGTGCCAGCTCACCGGGACAGGGGCCGGAGTGGACCCAGTACTTC | CASSPGQGPEWTQYF
TRBD2 | TRBJ2-5 | TRBV5-1 | NA | TGCGCCAGCAGCTTTCTGGGGGGGGAGACCCAGTACTTC | CASSFLGGETQYF
TRBD1 | TRBJ1-5 | TRBV2 | NA | TGTGCCAGCAGTCGACGGGACAGGGGCCCCTATAGCAATCAGCCCCAGCATTTT | CASSRRDRGPYSNQPQHF
NA | TRBJ1-5 | TRBV15 | NA | TGTGCCACCAGCAGAGGACTTGGCCTGGGGGGCCCCCAGCATTTT | CATSRGLGLGGPQHF
NA | TRBJ1-1 | TRBV4-1 | NA | TGCGCCAGCAGCCAAGATCAGGGTATCGGCACTGAAGCTTTCTTT | CASSQDQGIGTEAFF
NA | TRBJ1-4 | TRBV10-3 | NA | TGTGCCATCAGTGAGCAGGTCCAGAATGAAAAACTGTTTTTT | CAISEQVQNEKLFF
NA | TRBJ1-2 | TRBV2 | NA | TGTGCCAGCAGCATCGAGCCAGGAGTCTATGGCTACACCTTC | CASSIEPGVYGYTF
TRBD2 | TRBJ2-1 | TRBV5-1 | few | TGCGCCAGCAGCTTGGGGACTAGCGGCCTTGATCCCCGTTACAATGAGCAGTTCTTC | CASSLGTSGLDPRYNEQFF
TRBD2 | TRBJ2-2 | TRBV12-5 | NA | TGTGCTAGTGGTTTCGTGCAAGCGGGGTACACCGGGGAGCTGTTTTTT | CASGFVQAGYTGELFF
NA | TRBJ1-5 | TRBV3-1/TRBV3-2 | NA | TGTGCCAGCAGCCCAAGTGGGGGTAAGTCGAGCAATCAGCCCCAGCATTTT | CASSPSGGKSSNQPQHF
NA | TRBJ2-1 | TRBV11-2 | few | TGTGCCAGCAGCTCCCCTCGGGGTAAGGAGCAGTTCTTC | CASSSPRGKEQFF
NA | TRBJ1-1 | TRBV16 | NA | TGTGCCAGCAGCAGCTGGACAGACTTGAAGAGCACTGAAGCTTTCTTT | CASSSWTDLKSTEAFF
NA | TRBJ2-6 | TRBV19 | once | TGTGCCAGTAGCTTGGGACCTTCTGGGGCCAACGTCCTGACTTTC | CASSLGPSGANVLTF
TRBD1 | TRBJ1-4 | TRBV19 | NA | TGTGCCAGTAGCATTGGGACAGCAACTAATGAAAAACTGTTTTTT | CASSIGTATNEKLFF
TRBD1 | TRBJ2-3 | TRBV10-1 | NA | TGCGCCAGCAGTGATGCCGGGACAGGGGGGACAGATACGCAGTATTTT | CASSDAGTGGTDTQYF
NA | TRBJ1-2 | TRBV7-9 | NA | TGTGCCAGCAGCCTACAGGGAGGTGTGGGCTATGGCTACACCTTC | CASSLQGGVGYGYTF
NA | TRBJ2-5 | TRBV7-9 | NA | TGTGCCAGCAGCTTTATCGCAGGGGCCCAAGAGACCCAGTACTTC | CASSFIAGAQETQYF
TRBD1 | TRBJ2-1 | TRBV13 | NA | TGTGCCAGCAGAATTAGGACAGGGGCCTACAATGAGCAGTTCTTC | CASRIRTGAYNEQFF
NA | TRBJ2-7 | TRBV7-2 | NA | TGTGCCAGCAGCTTAGCGGGAACCTCCTACGAGCAGTACTTC | CASSLAGTSYEQYF
TRBD2 | TRBJ2-3 | TRBV6-4 | NA | TGTGCCAGCAGACCCCCGGGGGGGGATTTCACAGATACGCAGTATTTT | CASRPPGGDFTDTQYF
NA | TRBJ1-6 | TRBV9 | once | TGTGCCAGCAGCTCTAGCCTGGATAATTCACCCCTCCACTTT | CASSSSLDNSPLHF
NA | TRBJ1-6 | TRBV7-9 | few | TGTGCCAGCAGCTTAACAGGGAGGGATTCACCCCTCCACTTT | CASSLTGRDSPLHF
NA | TRBJ1-3 | TRBV6-5 | NA | TGTGCCAGCAATGGGCCTGGAAACACCATATATTTT | CASNGPGNTIYF
TRBD1 | TRBJ1-6 | TRBV5-4 | once | TGTGCCAGCAGAGGGACAGGCGCGAATTCACCCCTCCACTTT | CASRGTGANSPLHF
NA | TRBJ2-2 | TRBV9 | NA | TGTGCCAGCAGCGTAGACCCCCTTCAAGGCGGCACCGGGGAGCTGTTTTTT | CASSVDPLQGGTGELFF
NA | TRBJ1-5 | TRBV21-1 | NA | TGTGCCAGCAGCAAAGTTGAGCCAGGATATTGCAATCAGCCCCAGCATTTT | CASSKVEPGYCNQPQHF
TRBD1 | TRBJ1-4 | TRBV9 | few | TGTGCCAGCAGCGGCACCGGGACAGGGAAGGAAAAACTGTTTTTT | CASSGTGTGKEKLFF
TRBD1 | TRBJ1-1 | TRBV7-3 | NA | TGTGCCAGCAGCTATTCCGGAGGGGACAGGGGGCAACAGGCTTTCTTT | CASSYSGGDRGQQAFF
TRBD1 | TRBJ1-5 | TRBV5-1 | NA | TGCGCCAGCAGCACTACAGGGGCTCCTCAGCCCCAGCATTTT | CASSTTGAPQPQHF
NA | TRBJ1-6 | TRBV9 | NA | TGTGCCAGCAGCTTAGACCGGGGCGATTCACCCCTCCACTTT | CASSLDRGDSPLHF
NA | TRBJ1-5 | TRBV7-2 | NA | TGTGCCAGCAGCTTCAGTAATCAGCCCCAGCATTTT | CASSFSNQPQHF
NA | TRBJ2-1 | TRBV6-5 | NA | TGTGCCACCTATCGAGACAATGAGCAGTTCTTC | CATYRDNEQFF
NA | TRBJ1-1 | TRBV5-1 | once | TGCGCCAGCAGCTTGGAGGGGCGGGCTACGGCTGAAGCTTTCTTT | CASSLEGRATAEAFF
NA | TRBJ1-2 | TRBV7-2 | NA | TGTGCCAGCAGCTTTTTCGAACGAATTAACTATGGCTACACCTTC | CASSFFERINYGYTF
NA | TRBJ2-1 | TRBV7-2 | once | TGTGCCAGCAGCTTAATGCGGACCGATAGACAGTTCTTC | CASSLMRTDRQFF
TRBD1 | TRBJ2-1 | TRBV7-9 | NA | TGTGCCAGCAGCTTAGATGGGGACAGCCGGTGGGATGAGCAGTTCTTC | CASSLDGDSRWDEQFF
TRBD1 | TRBJ2-3 | TRBV27 | NA | TGTGCCACGACACCACTCAGGGGGACAGATACGCAGTATTTT | CATTPLRGTDTQYF
NA | TRBJ1-5 | TRBV6-2/TRBV6-3 | NA | TGTGCCAGCAGTTCGACCGGCGGTAGTTGGCAGCCCCAGCATTTT | CASSSTGGSWQPQHF
TRBD2 | TRBJ2-1 | TRBV5-6 | NA | TGTGCCAGCAGCTCCGACAGGGGACTAGCGGGAGGGAGCAATGAGCAGTTCTTC | CASSSDRGLAGGSNEQFF
TRBD1 | TRBJ1-4 | TRBV9 | NA | TGTGCCAGCAGCGCAGGAACGACAGGGATAATCGAAAAACTGTTTTTT | CASSAGTTGIIEKLFF
NA | TRBJ2-6 | TRBV5-1 | NA | TGCGCCAGCAGCTTGGGTTCTGGGGCCAACGTCCTGACTTTC | CASSLGSGANVLTF
NA | TRBJ1-1 | TRBV10-3 | NA | TGTGCCATCAGTGACCCAGGGGCTTCGAACACTGAAGCTTTCTTT | CAISDPGASNTEAFF
NA | TRBJ1-3 | TRBV5-6 | NA | TGTGCCAGCAGCCCCCCGCGGGACTCTGGAAACACCATATATTTT | CASSPPRDSGNTIYF
TRBD1 | TRBJ2-5 | TRBV2 | NA | TGTGCCAGCAGGGACAGGGGTAATTCTGAGACCCAGTACTTC | CASRDRGNSETQYF
TRBD1 | TRBJ1-1 | TRBV6-2/TRBV6-3 | NA | TGTGCCAGCAACCCGACAGGGGTTCTCACTGAAGCTTTCTTT | CASNPTGVLTEAFF
TRBD1 | TRBJ1-1 | TRBV5-1 | NA | TGCGCCAGCAGCTTGAGGACAGGGAACACTGAAGCTTTCTTT | CASSLRTGNTEAFF
TRBD1 | TRBJ2-7 | TRBV11-2 | NA | TGTGCCAGCAGCCCTCCGGACAGGTACGAGCAGTACTTC | CASSPPDRYEQYF
TRBD1 | TRBJ1-5 | TRBV12-5 | NA | TGTGCTAGTGGTGTGGGCAGGGGGCAGAGTGGGCAGCCCCAGCATTTT | CASGVGRGQSGQPQHF
TRBD1 | TRBJ1-1 | TRBV6-5 | NA | TGTGCCAGCAGGACAGGGACCGACTTGAACACTGAAGCTTTCTTT | CASRTGTDLNTEAFF